This T cell receptor beta chain was profiled in a study of blood T cell repertoires in COVID-19. On the study more broadly: Both acute and convalescent COVID-19 samples were obtained from the United States, Italy and Spain. From T cells, B-cell-depleted T cells, or PBMCs came the material, which was cDNA or gDNA.

Generated by immunoSEQ multiplex PCR, the TCRdb table keeps only in-frame clones and is missing some. The sample yields 150,000 to 200,000 clones, around 81% seen once. This clone was counted between two and nine times. Living in 24 US areas, the participants were between roughly 18 and 90 years of age. Before being deemed recovered, Cohort 3 donors had two negative PCRs, clearance, or symptom resolution. V was shortened by 2 bases and J by 4 bases, with 13 bases between the two germline ends. This CDR3 spans 15 amino acids. The germline gives CDR1 SGHTS, CDR2 YDEGEE. Sequenced sample: PBMCs or T cells enriched from blood (not recorded which). The chain employs TRBV5-8 and TRBJ1-5; D perhaps matches TRBD1 (6 bases). This receptor was taken from a middle-aged man who had recovered from COVID-19. The CDR3 DNA follows: TGTGCCAGCAGCTTAGGACAGTTCGAAAATCAGCCCCAGCATTTT. This gives the protein CASSLGQFENQPQHF.